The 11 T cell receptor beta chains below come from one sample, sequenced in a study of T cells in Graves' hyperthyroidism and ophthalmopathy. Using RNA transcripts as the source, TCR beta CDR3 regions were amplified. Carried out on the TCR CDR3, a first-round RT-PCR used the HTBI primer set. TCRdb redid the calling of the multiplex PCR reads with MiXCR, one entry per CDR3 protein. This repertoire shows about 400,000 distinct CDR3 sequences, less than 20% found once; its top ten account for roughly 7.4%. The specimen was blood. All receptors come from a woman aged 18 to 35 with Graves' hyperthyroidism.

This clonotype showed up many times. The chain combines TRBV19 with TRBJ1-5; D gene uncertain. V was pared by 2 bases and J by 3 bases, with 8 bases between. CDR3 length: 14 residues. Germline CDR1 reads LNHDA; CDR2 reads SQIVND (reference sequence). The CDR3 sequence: CASSIQVFNQPQHF. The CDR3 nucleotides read TGTGCCAGTAGTATACAGGTTTTCAATCAGCCCCAGCATTTT.

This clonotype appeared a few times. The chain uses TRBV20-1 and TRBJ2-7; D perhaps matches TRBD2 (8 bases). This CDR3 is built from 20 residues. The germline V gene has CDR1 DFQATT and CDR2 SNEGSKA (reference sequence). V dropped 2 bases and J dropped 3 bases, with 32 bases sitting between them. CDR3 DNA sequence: TGCAGTGCTAGAAGGACAGGAGGGAATACCAGACTAGCGAGTCTCTACGAGCAGTACTTC. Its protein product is CSARRTGGNTRLASLYEQYF.

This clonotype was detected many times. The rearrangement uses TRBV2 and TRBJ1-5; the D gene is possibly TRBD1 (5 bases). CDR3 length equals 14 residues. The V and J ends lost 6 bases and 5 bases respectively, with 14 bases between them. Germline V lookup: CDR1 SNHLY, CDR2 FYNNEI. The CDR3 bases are TGTGCCAGCAGGGATAGGGGAAGCTATCAGCCCCAGCATTTT. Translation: CASRDRGSYQPQHF.

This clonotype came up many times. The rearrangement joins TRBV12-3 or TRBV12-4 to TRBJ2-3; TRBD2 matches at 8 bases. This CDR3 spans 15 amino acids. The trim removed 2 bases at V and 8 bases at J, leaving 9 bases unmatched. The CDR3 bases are TGTGCCAGCAGTTTAATAGCGGGGCCGGCTGGTACGCAGTATTTT. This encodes CASSLIAGPAGTQYF.

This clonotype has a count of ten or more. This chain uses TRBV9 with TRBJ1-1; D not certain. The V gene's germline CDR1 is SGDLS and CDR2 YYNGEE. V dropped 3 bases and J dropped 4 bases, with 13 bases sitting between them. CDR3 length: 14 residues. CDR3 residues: CASSGENGFTEAFF. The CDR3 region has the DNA TGTGCCAGCAGCGGGGAGAACGGGTTCACTGAAGCTTTCTTT.

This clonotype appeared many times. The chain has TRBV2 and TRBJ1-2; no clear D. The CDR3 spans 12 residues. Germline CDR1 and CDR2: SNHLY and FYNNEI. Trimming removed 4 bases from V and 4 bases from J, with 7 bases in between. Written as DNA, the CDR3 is TGTGCCAGCAGTGTTGACGGCTATGGCTACACCTTC. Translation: CASSVDGYGYTF.

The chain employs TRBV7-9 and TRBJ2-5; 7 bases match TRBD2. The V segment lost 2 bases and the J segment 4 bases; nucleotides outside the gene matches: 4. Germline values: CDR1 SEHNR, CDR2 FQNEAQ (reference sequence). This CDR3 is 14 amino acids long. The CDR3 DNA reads TGTGCCAGCAGCTTACAGGCGGGAGTAGAGACCCAGTACTTC. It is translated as CASSLQAGVETQYF. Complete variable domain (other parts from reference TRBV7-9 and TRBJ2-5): DTGVSQNPRHKITKRGQNVTFRCDPISEHNRLYWYRQTLGQGPEFLTYFQNEAQLEKSRLLSDRFSAERPKGSFSTLEIQRTEQGDSAMYLCASSLQAGVETQYFGPGTRLLVL.

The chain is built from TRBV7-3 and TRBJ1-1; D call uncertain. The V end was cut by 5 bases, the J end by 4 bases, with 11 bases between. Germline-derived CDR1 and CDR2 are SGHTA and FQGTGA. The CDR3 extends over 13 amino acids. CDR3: CASSPWSVTEAFF. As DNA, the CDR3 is TGTGCCAGCAGCCCGTGGTCTGTCACTGAAGCTTTCTTT.

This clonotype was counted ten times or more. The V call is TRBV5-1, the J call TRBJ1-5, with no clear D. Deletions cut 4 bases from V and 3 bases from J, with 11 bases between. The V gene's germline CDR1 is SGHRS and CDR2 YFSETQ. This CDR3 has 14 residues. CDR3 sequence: CASSPDGFNQPQHF. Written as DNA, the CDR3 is TGCGCCAGCAGCCCTGACGGGTTCAATCAGCCCCAGCATTTT.

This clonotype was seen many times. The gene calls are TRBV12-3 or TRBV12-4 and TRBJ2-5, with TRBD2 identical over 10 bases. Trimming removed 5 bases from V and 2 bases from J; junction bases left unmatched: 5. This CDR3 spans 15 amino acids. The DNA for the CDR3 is TGTGCCAGCAGTCGTAGAGCGGGAGGGCAAGAGACCCAGTACTTC. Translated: CASSRRAGGQETQYF.

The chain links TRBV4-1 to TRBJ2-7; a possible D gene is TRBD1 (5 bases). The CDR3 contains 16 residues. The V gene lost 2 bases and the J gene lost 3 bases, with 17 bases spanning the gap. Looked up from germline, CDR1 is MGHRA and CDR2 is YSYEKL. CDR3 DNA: TGCGCCAGCAGCCAAACAACAGGTGATAGATTCTACGAGCAGTACTTC. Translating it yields CASSQTTGDRFYEQYF.